A selection of T cell receptor beta chains follows, all from one sample in a study of control samples from healthy donors and cancer patients. Method: immunoSEQ multiplex PCR; TCRdb's copy keeps in-frame clones and lacks some. The table has approximately 170,000 clones, roughly 89% seen once. The specimen was blood. Receptors originate from a woman aged 50 to 60 in good health. Each CDR3 is given with its conserved first and last residue. A D gene is named only where the DNA matches it firmly. Clone sizes are given selectively: once, few, many, or a class where the clone is expanded.

clone_size: -
v_call: TRBV6-5
d_call: TRBD1
j_call: TRBJ1-1
cdr3_nt: TGTGCCAGCATCCCAGGGGGGAGGGGGAACACTGAAGCTTTCTTT
cdr3_aa: CASIPGGRGNTEAFF

clone_size: -
v_call: TRBV7-9
d_call: -
j_call: TRBJ2-2
cdr3_nt: TGTGCCAGCAGCTTAGCAGAACACCCCACCGGGGAGCTGTTTTTT
cdr3_aa: CASSLAEHPTGELFF

clone_size: few
v_call: TRBV7-9
d_call: -
j_call: TRBJ2-7
cdr3_nt: TGTGCCAGCAGCTTACTATCCGAGCAGTACTTC
cdr3_aa: CASSLLSEQYF

clone_size: -
v_call: TRBV28
d_call: -
j_call: TRBJ1-3
cdr3_nt: TGTGCCAGCAGTATAGTTCAACCCTCTGGAAACACCATATATTTT
cdr3_aa: CASSIVQPSGNTIYF

clone_size: -
v_call: TRBV6-4
d_call: -
j_call: TRBJ2-5
cdr3_nt: TGTGCCAGCAGTGTGGGGGTGGGAGAGACCCAGTACTTC
cdr3_aa: CASSVGVGETQYF

clone_size: -
v_call: TRBV5-8
d_call: -
j_call: TRBJ1-1
cdr3_nt: TGTGCCAGCAGCTTGGCCGAGGGGCTGGGGGCTTTCTTT
cdr3_aa: CASSLAEGLGAFF

clone_size: -
v_call: TRBV5-4
d_call: TRBD2
j_call: TRBJ2-5
cdr3_nt: TGTGCCAGCAGCTTGGATGGGCGGGGGGGCCAGGAGACCCAGTACTTC
cdr3_aa: CASSLDGRGGQETQYF

clone_size: -
v_call: TRBV5-6
d_call: -
j_call: TRBJ1-4
cdr3_nt: TGTGCCAGCAGCTCGACAGTTTCCGATGAAAAACTGTTTTTT
cdr3_aa: CASSSTVSDEKLFF

clone_size: -
v_call: TRBV27
d_call: -
j_call: TRBJ1-1
cdr3_nt: TGTGCCAGCAGTTTATCACTTGCAGGGATGACTGAAGCTTTCTTT
cdr3_aa: CASSLSLAGMTEAFF

clone_size: -
v_call: TRBV7-3
d_call: -
j_call: TRBJ1-1
cdr3_nt: TGTGCCAGCAACTTAGGGGAGAACACTGAAGCTTTCTTT
cdr3_aa: CASNLGENTEAFF

clone_size: -
v_call: TRBV10-3
d_call: -
j_call: TRBJ2-5
cdr3_nt: TGTGCCATCAGTGTCAGGGGGGGCGCCCAAGAGACCCAGTACTTC
cdr3_aa: CAISVRGGAQETQYF

clone_size: -
v_call: TRBV28
d_call: TRBD1
j_call: TRBJ1-2
cdr3_nt: TGTGCCAGCAGTTTTGACAGGGAAGTGGTGAACTATGGCTACACCTTC
cdr3_aa: CASSFDREVVNYGYTF

clone_size: -
v_call: TRBV7-3
d_call: TRBD2
j_call: TRBJ2-2
cdr3_nt: TGTGCCAGCAGCCGGGGGGACACCGGGGAGCTGTTTTTT
cdr3_aa: CASSRGDTGELFF

clone_size: -
v_call: TRBV5-4
d_call: -
j_call: TRBJ2-5
cdr3_nt: TGTGCCAGCAGCTTCTCACGAGGGGCCAACCAAGAGACCCAGTACTTC
cdr3_aa: CASSFSRGANQETQYF

clone_size: once
v_call: TRBV6-5
d_call: -
j_call: TRBJ2-7
cdr3_nt: TGTGCCAGCAGTTCCTCCGGGACGGTCTCCTACGAGCAGTACTTC
cdr3_aa: CASSSSGTVSYEQYF

clone_size: -
v_call: TRBV11-3
d_call: TRBD1
j_call: TRBJ1-5
cdr3_nt: TGTGCCAGCAGTCCCGGGACAGGGGGCAATCAGCCCCAGCATTTT
cdr3_aa: CASSPGTGGNQPQHF

clone_size: -
v_call: TRBV3-1/TRBV3-2
d_call: -
j_call: TRBJ2-3
cdr3_nt: TGTGCCAGCAGCCACGCCCTGAGCACAGATACGCAGTATTTT
cdr3_aa: CASSHALSTDTQYF

clone_size: -
v_call: TRBV6-5
d_call: -
j_call: TRBJ1-1
cdr3_nt: TGTGCCAGCAGTAGCCCCGGCGGTTGGGGCACTGAAGCTTTCTTT
cdr3_aa: CASSSPGGWGTEAFF

clone_size: -
v_call: TRBV13
d_call: TRBD1
j_call: TRBJ1-1
cdr3_nt: TGTGCCAGCAGCCCGGGACAGGGTATCACTGAAGCTTTCTTT
cdr3_aa: CASSPGQGITEAFF

clone_size: once
v_call: TRBV20-1
d_call: -
j_call: TRBJ1-2
cdr3_nt: TGCAGTGCCAGTGACATACACTATGGCTACACCTTC
cdr3_aa: CSASDIHYGYTF

clone_size: -
v_call: TRBV10-3
d_call: -
j_call: TRBJ1-2
cdr3_nt: TGTGCCATCAGTGAGTCTGTAGATGGCTACACCTTC
cdr3_aa: CAISESVDGYTF

clone_size: -
v_call: TRBV28
d_call: -
j_call: TRBJ1-3
cdr3_nt: TGTGCCAGCAGCCCGTGGACCCTTCGGGGTGGAAACACCATATATTTT
cdr3_aa: CASSPWTLRGGNTIYF

clone_size: -
v_call: TRBV5-1
d_call: -
j_call: TRBJ1-4
cdr3_nt: TGCGCCAGCAGCTTTGGATCGGCTAATGAAAAACTGTTTTTT
cdr3_aa: CASSFGSANEKLFF

clone_size: -
v_call: TRBV4-1
d_call: TRBD2
j_call: TRBJ2-1
cdr3_nt: TGCGCCAGCAGCCAGACTAGCGGGGGGAGCTCCTACAATGAGCAGTTCTTC
cdr3_aa: CASSQTSGGSSYNEQFF

clone_size: once
v_call: TRBV6-5
d_call: -
j_call: TRBJ2-3
cdr3_nt: TGTGCCAGCAGTACCCGGAACAGGGCCACAGATACGCAGTATTTT
cdr3_aa: CASSTRNRATDTQYF

clone_size: -
v_call: TRBV29-1
d_call: TRBD1
j_call: TRBJ1-2
cdr3_nt: TGCAGCGTTGGGGCCGGGACAGGGAACGGCTACACCTTC
cdr3_aa: CSVGAGTGNGYTF

clone_size: -
v_call: TRBV4-3
d_call: -
j_call: TRBJ2-2
cdr3_nt: TGCGCCAGCAGCACAGGGTACACCGGGGAGCTGTTTTTT
cdr3_aa: CASSTGYTGELFF

clone_size: -
v_call: TRBV19
d_call: -
j_call: TRBJ2-6
cdr3_nt: TGTGCCAGTAGTAACCCCAACGTCCTGACTTTC
cdr3_aa: CASSNPNVLTF

clone_size: -
v_call: TRBV6-1
d_call: TRBD1
j_call: TRBJ1-4
cdr3_nt: TGTGCCAGCAGTGAACGGGGACAGTATAATGAAAAACTGTTTTTT
cdr3_aa: CASSERGQYNEKLFF

clone_size: -
v_call: TRBV5-5
d_call: TRBD2
j_call: TRBJ2-1
cdr3_nt: TGTGCCAGCAGCTTGGGTTTACTAGCGGGAGGGCCCTACAATGAGCAGTTCTTC
cdr3_aa: CASSLGLLAGGPYNEQFF

clone_size: -
v_call: TRBV30
d_call: -
j_call: TRBJ1-4
cdr3_nt: TGTGCCTGGGGCATCACTGCAACTAATGAAAAACTGTTTTTT
cdr3_aa: CAWGITATNEKLFF